This is a list of T cell receptor beta chains from one sample in a study of T cells expressing NK-cell markers. TCRdb re-called the 5' RACE reads; one entry per CDR3 protein, DNA not given. The listing records a few hundred thousand distinct CDR3 sequences. The sequenced sample was blood T cells: a sorted CD56 or NKG2C T cell subset, CD4+ or CD8+ T cells, or bulk PBMC T cells (not recorded which). These TCRs come from a woman aged 50 to 60 in good health. CDR3s include the opening cysteine and the closing phenylalanine or tryptophan. The order of the fields is V gene, J gene, CDR3 protein.

TRBV5-1,TRBJ2-3,CASSSKVSDTQYF
TRBV27,TRBJ1-2,CASSLMDGYGYTF
TRBV10-3,TRBJ2-5,CAIREDQTTQYF
TRBV5-1,TRBJ2-1,CASSSGLSTNNEQFF
TRBV11-2,TRBJ2-1,CASSLIAGRTYNEQFF
TRBV30,TRBJ2-2,CAGRRVGTGELFF
TRBV12-3/TRBV12-4,TRBJ2-7,CASSPRTGGLLYEQYF
TRBV6-5,TRBJ2-3,CASSYGQDPSTDTQYF
TRBV20-1,TRBJ1-5,CSAGTGDQPQHF
TRBV24-1,TRBJ2-5,CATSDRQLYQETQYF
TRBV5-1,TRBJ1-2,CASSPKRDKIYGYTF
TRBV7-8,TRBJ2-2,CASSRGSNTGELFF
TRBV10-2,TRBJ2-7,CASSEYRMGRTTYEQYF
TRBV20-1,TRBJ1-5,CSASSGNNQPQHF
TRBV9,TRBJ2-3,CASSAYDLGFENTDTQYF
TRBV20-1,TRBJ2-1,CSASTGTSELDNEQFF